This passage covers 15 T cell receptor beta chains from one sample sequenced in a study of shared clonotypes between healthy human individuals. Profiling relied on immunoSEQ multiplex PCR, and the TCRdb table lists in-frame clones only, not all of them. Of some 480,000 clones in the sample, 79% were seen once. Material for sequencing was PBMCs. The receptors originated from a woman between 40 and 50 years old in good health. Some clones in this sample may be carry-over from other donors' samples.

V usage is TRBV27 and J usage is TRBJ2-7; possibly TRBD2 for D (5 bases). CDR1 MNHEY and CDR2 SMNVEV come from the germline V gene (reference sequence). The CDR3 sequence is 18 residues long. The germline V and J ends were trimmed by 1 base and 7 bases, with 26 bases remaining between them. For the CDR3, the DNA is TGTGCCAGCAGTTTATTCCCCGCCCGTTTAGAGGGCCTGGGTGAGCAGTACTTC. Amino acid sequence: CASSLFPARLEGLGEQYF.

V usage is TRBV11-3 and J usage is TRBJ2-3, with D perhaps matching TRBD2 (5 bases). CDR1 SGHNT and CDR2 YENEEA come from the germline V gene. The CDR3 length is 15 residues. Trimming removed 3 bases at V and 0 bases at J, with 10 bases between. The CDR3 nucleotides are TGTGCCAGCAGCTTCGGAGGTGGGAGCACAGATACGCAGTATTTT. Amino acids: CASSFGGGSTDTQYF. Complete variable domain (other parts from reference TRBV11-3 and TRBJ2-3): EAGVVQSPRYKIIEKKQPVAFWCNPISGHNTLYWYLQNLGQGPELLIRYENEEAVDDSQLPKDRFSAERLKGVDSTLKIQPAELGDSAVYLCASSFGGGSTDTQYFGPGTRLTVL.

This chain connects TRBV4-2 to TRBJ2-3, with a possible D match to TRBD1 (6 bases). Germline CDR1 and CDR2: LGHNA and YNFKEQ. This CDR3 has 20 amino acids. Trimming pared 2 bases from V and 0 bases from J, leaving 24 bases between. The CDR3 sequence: CASSQFWGLDTALSTDTQYF. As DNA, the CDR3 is TGTGCCAGCAGCCAATTTTGGGGGCTGGACACAGCACTTAGCACAGATACGCAGTATTTT.

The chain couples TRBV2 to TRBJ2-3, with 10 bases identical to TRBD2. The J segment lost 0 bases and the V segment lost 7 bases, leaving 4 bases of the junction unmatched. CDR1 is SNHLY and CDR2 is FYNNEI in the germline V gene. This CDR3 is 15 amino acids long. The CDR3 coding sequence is TGTGCCAGCATTCTGGGACTAGCGAGCACAGATACGCAGTATTTT. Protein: CASILGLASTDTQYF.

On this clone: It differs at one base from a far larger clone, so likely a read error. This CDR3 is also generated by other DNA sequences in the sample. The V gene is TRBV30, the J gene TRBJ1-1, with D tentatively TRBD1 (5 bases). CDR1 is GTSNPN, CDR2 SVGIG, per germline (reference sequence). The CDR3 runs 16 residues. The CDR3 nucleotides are TGTGCCTGGAGTAATTCCAGGGTTAGGCCGAACACTGAAGCCTTCTTT. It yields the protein CAWSNSRVRPNTEAFF.

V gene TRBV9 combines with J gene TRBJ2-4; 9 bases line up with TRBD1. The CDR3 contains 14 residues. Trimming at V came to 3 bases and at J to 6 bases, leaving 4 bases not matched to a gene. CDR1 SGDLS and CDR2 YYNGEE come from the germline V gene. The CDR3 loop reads CASSDRGQGNIQYF. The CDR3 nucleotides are TGTGCCAGCAGCGACAGGGGGCAGGGAAACATTCAGTACTTC.

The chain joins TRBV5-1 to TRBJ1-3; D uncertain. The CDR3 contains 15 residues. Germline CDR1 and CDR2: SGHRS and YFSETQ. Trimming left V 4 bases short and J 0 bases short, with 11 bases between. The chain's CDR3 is CASSKDMYSGNTIYF. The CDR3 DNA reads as TGCGCCAGCAGCAAAGACATGTACTCTGGAAACACCATATATTTT.

As DNA, the CDR3 is TGTGCCAGCAGCTGCAGGGCCCCTAGCACAGATACGCAGTATTTT. Protein product: CASSCRAPSTDTQYF. The chain links TRBV7-3 to TRBJ2-3, with TRBD1 as a possible D gene (5 bases). Trimming stripped 4 bases from V and 0 bases from J, with 11 bases between. This CDR3 contains 15 residues. CDR1 and CDR2 from the germline V gene are SGHTA and FQGTGA.

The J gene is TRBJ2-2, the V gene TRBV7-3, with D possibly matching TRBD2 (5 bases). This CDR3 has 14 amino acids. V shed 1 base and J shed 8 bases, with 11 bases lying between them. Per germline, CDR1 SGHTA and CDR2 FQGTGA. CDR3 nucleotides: TGTGCCAGCAGCTTAAGACCAGCGGAGGGGGAGCTGTTTTTT. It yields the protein CASSLRPAEGELFF.

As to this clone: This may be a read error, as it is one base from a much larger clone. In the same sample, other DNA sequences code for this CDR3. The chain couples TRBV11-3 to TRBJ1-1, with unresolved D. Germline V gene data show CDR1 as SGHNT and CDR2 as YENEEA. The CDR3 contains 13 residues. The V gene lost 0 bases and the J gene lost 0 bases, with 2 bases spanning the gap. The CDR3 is CASSLEVNTEAFF. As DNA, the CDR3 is TGTGCCAGCAGCTTAGAAGTGAACACTGAAGCTTTCTTT.

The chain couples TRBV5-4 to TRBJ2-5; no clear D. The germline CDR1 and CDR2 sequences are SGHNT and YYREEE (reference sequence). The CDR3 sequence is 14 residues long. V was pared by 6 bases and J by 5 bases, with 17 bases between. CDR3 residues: CASTLGPRVETQYF. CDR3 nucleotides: TGTGCCAGCACCCTCGGTCCCCGGGTGGAGACCCAGTACTTC.

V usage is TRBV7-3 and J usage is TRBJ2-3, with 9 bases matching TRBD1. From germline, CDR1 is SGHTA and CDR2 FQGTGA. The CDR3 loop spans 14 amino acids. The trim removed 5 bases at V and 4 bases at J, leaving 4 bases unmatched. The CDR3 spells CASSPTGGADTQYF. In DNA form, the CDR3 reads TGTGCCAGCAGCCCAACAGGGGGCGCAGATACGCAGTATTTT.

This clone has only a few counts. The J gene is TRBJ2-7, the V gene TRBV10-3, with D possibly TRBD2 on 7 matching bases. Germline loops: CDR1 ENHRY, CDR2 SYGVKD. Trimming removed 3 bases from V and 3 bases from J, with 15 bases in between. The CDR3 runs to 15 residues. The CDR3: CAISEVRGPYYEQYF. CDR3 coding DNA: TGTGCCATCAGTGAAGTGCGGGGGCCCTACTACGAGCAGTACTTC.

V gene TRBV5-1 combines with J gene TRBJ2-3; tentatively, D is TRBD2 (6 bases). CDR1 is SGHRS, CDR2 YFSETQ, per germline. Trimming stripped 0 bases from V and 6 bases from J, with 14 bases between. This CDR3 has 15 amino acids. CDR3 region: CASSLGGTLADTQYF. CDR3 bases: TGCGCCAGCAGCTTGGGGGGGACCCTAGCGGATACGCAGTATTTT.

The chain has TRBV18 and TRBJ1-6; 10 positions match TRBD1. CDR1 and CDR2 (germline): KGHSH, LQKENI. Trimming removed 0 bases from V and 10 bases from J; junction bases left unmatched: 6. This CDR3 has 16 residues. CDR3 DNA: TGTGCCAGCTCACCACCGGGGACAGGGGAAGGCTCACCCCTCCACTTT. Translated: CASSPPGTGEGSPLHF.